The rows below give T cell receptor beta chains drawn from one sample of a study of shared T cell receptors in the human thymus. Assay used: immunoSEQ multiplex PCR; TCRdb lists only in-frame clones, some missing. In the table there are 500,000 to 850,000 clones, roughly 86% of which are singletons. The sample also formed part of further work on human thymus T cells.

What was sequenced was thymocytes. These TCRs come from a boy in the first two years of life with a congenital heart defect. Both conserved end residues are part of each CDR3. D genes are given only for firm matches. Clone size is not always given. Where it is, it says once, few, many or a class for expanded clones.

CDR3 DNA: TGTGCCAGCTCACCACCGACAAACAATCAGCCCCAGCATTTT
CDR3 protein: CASSPPTNNQPQHF
J gene: TRBJ1-5
V gene: TRBV18
clone size: NA
D gene: NA

CDR3 DNA: TGTGCCAGCTCACCAGGCGTCGGCAGGGCCATAGTTCACTATGGCTACACCTTC
CDR3 protein: CASSPGVGRAIVHYGYTF
J gene: TRBJ1-2
V gene: TRBV18
clone size: NA
D gene: NA

CDR3 DNA: TGTGCCACCAGCAGAGGCAGGGGACAGGGCTACGAGCAGTACTTC
CDR3 protein: CATSRGRGQGYEQYF
J gene: TRBJ2-7
V gene: TRBV15
clone size: NA
D gene: TRBD1

CDR3 DNA: TGTGCCAACACTAAAGGGGCAGAAGAGACCCAGTACTTC
CDR3 protein: CANTKGAEETQYF
J gene: TRBJ2-5
V gene: TRBV25-1
clone size: NA
D gene: NA

CDR3 DNA: TGTGCCAGCAGCTTAACCCACAGACTAGCGGGAGTCACCTGCGAGCAGTACTTC
CDR3 protein: CASSLTHRLAGVTCEQYF
J gene: TRBJ2-7
V gene: TRBV7-2
clone size: NA
D gene: TRBD2

CDR3 DNA: TGCGCCAGCAGCCAAGATCTGGCGACAGGGGGTAGCAATCAGCCCCAGCATTTT
CDR3 protein: CASSQDLATGGSNQPQHF
J gene: TRBJ1-5
V gene: TRBV4-3
clone size: NA
D gene: TRBD1

CDR3 DNA: TGTGCCAGCAGTTTAAGGAGGAGGGGTCAGCCCCAGCATTTT
CDR3 protein: CASSLRRRGQPQHF
J gene: TRBJ1-5
V gene: TRBV27
clone size: NA
D gene: NA

CDR3 DNA: TGCGCCAGCAGCCAAATCCGTCGGGAAATGAACACTGAAGCTTTCTTT
CDR3 protein: CASSQIRREMNTEAFF
J gene: TRBJ1-1
V gene: TRBV4-1
clone size: once
D gene: NA

CDR3 DNA: TGTGCCAGCAGCCATACTTGGGACAGGGGAAATTCACCCCTCCACTTT
CDR3 protein: CASSHTWDRGNSPLHF
J gene: TRBJ1-6
V gene: TRBV11-2
clone size: NA
D gene: TRBD1

CDR3 DNA: TGCGCCAGCAGCCAAGTACCGGGACAGGGTTTCGCCGGGGAGCTGTTTTTT
CDR3 protein: CASSQVPGQGFAGELFF
J gene: TRBJ2-2
V gene: TRBV4-3
clone size: NA
D gene: TRBD1

CDR3 DNA: TGCGCCAGCAGCCAAGATTCTATCCTAGCGGGGGGGCCTGGGGAGACCCAGTACTTC
CDR3 protein: CASSQDSILAGGPGETQYF
J gene: TRBJ2-5
V gene: TRBV4-1
clone size: once
D gene: TRBD2

CDR3 DNA: TGTGCCAGCAGCCAAGAAGACAGAGATATCGAAAAACTGTTTTTT
CDR3 protein: CASSQEDRDIEKLFF
J gene: TRBJ1-4
V gene: TRBV14
clone size: NA
D gene: NA

CDR3 DNA: TGTGCCAGCAGTGGAAAGCGGGACCCGGTCAATGAGCAGTTCTTC
CDR3 protein: CASSGKRDPVNEQFF
J gene: TRBJ2-1
V gene: TRBV2
clone size: NA
D gene: TRBD2

CDR3 DNA: TGTGCCAGAGAACAGCAGGGATCGAACACTGAAGCTTTCTTT
CDR3 protein: CAREQQGSNTEAFF
J gene: TRBJ1-1
V gene: TRBV2
clone size: NA
D gene: NA

CDR3 DNA: TGTGCCAGTAGTCAGGCTAGCAATCAGCCCCAGCATTTT
CDR3 protein: CASSQASNQPQHF
J gene: TRBJ1-5
V gene: TRBV19
clone size: NA
D gene: NA

CDR3 DNA: TGTGCCAGCAGCCAGGGAGACAGGGATAATTCCCCCCTCCACTTT
CDR3 protein: CASSQGDRDNSPLHF
J gene: TRBJ1-6
V gene: TRBV4-2
clone size: NA
D gene: TRBD1

CDR3 DNA: TGTGCCAGTAGTTTTTGCCCTTGGGGGGAGGCGATAGACTATGGCTACACCTTC
CDR3 protein: CASSFCPWGEAIDYGYTF
J gene: TRBJ1-2
V gene: TRBV19
clone size: once
D gene: NA

CDR3 DNA: TGCGCCAGCAGCTTGAGGGCTAGCGGGTTCCCTAAAGAGACCCAGTACTTC
CDR3 protein: CASSLRASGFPKETQYF
J gene: TRBJ2-5
V gene: TRBV5-1
clone size: NA
D gene: TRBD2

CDR3 DNA: TGTGCCAGTCTGGATACAGGGTCTGGGGCCAACGTCCTGACTTTC
CDR3 protein: CASLDTGSGANVLTF
J gene: TRBJ2-6
V gene: TRBV19
clone size: NA
D gene: NA

CDR3 DNA: TGTGCCAGCAGCTTGAGTACTCGAGAGCAGTACTTC
CDR3 protein: CASSLSTREQYF
J gene: TRBJ2-7
V gene: TRBV5-4
clone size: few
D gene: NA

CDR3 DNA: TGCGCCAGCAGCCAAGGGGATAGCGGGAGGAGGACAGATACGCAGTATTTT
CDR3 protein: CASSQGDSGRRTDTQYF
J gene: TRBJ2-3
V gene: TRBV4-3
clone size: NA
D gene: TRBD2

CDR3 DNA: TGTGCCAGCAGTTACGGGGACAGGCCCGGGAAGATGCCCCAGCATTTT
CDR3 protein: CASSYGDRPGKMPQHF
J gene: TRBJ1-5
V gene: TRBV28
clone size: NA
D gene: TRBD1

CDR3 DNA: TGTGCCAGCAGCCGGGTTTGCTATGGCTACACCTTC
CDR3 protein: CASSRVCYGYTF
J gene: TRBJ1-2
V gene: TRBV6-1
clone size: NA
D gene: NA

CDR3 DNA: TGCGCCAGCGGGGGGACAGAACCCAACTATGGCTACACCTTC
CDR3 protein: CASGGTEPNYGYTF
J gene: TRBJ1-2
V gene: TRBV5-1
clone size: NA
D gene: TRBD1

CDR3 DNA: TGTGCCAGCAGCTTTCGTATGAACACTGAAGCTTTCTTT
CDR3 protein: CASSFRMNTEAFF
J gene: TRBJ1-1
V gene: TRBV5-6
clone size: once
D gene: NA

CDR3 DNA: TGTGCCATCAAAAACAGGGGCCCTGCTAACGTCCCCGTACTCTTC
CDR3 protein: CAIKNRGPANVPVLF
J gene: TRBJ2-7
V gene: TRBV28
clone size: NA
D gene: TRBD1

CDR3 DNA: TGTGCCTGGAGTACTACAGGGTCCTACGAGCAGTACTTC
CDR3 protein: CAWSTTGSYEQYF
J gene: TRBJ2-7
V gene: TRBV30
clone size: NA
D gene: NA

CDR3 DNA: TGTGCCAGCTCACCTAATGGAGGCTCTGGGGCCAACGTCCTGACTTTC
CDR3 protein: CASSPNGGSGANVLTF
J gene: TRBJ2-6
V gene: TRBV18
clone size: NA
D gene: NA

CDR3 DNA: TGCAGCGTTGAAAGGGGAGGCGGGAGGTTGGGCACAGATACGCAGTATTTT
CDR3 protein: CSVERGGGRLGTDTQYF
J gene: TRBJ2-3
V gene: TRBV29-1
clone size: NA
D gene: TRBD2

CDR3 DNA: TGCGCCAGCAGCCAAGCACGAGGTGCTCGGACTGAAGCTTTCTTT
CDR3 protein: CASSQARGARTEAFF
J gene: TRBJ1-1
V gene: TRBV4-3
clone size: NA
D gene: NA

CDR3 DNA: TGTGCCAGCAGCCCCGGACAGGGAACCGGGGAGCTGTTTTTT
CDR3 protein: CASSPGQGTGELFF
J gene: TRBJ2-2
V gene: TRBV7-4
clone size: once
D gene: TRBD1

CDR3 DNA: TGTGCCAGCAGTTCCGGGAGCGGGAGGGCCAGGAATGAGCAGTTCTTC
CDR3 protein: CASSSGSGRARNEQFF
J gene: TRBJ2-1
V gene: TRBV28
clone size: NA
D gene: TRBD2

CDR3 DNA: TGTGCCAGCAGTTCCAAACGGACAGGAATGAACACTGAAGCTTTCTTT
CDR3 protein: CASSSKRTGMNTEAFF
J gene: TRBJ1-1
V gene: TRBV27
clone size: once
D gene: TRBD1

CDR3 DNA: TGTGCTAGTGGTTTGGACCCTCGGCGGGACAGGGTCCACGAGCAGTACTTC
CDR3 protein: CASGLDPRRDRVHEQYF
J gene: TRBJ2-7
V gene: TRBV12-5
clone size: NA
D gene: TRBD1

CDR3 DNA: TGTGCCAGCAGCGAGGGGGACGCGAACACTGAAGCTTTCTTT
CDR3 protein: CASSEGDANTEAFF
J gene: TRBJ1-1
V gene: TRBV9
clone size: once
D gene: NA

CDR3 DNA: TGTGCCAGCAGTTTAACGGCGGGAGTAGGGTCCTACAATGAGCAGTTCTTC
CDR3 protein: CASSLTAGVGSYNEQFF
J gene: TRBJ2-1
V gene: TRBV28
clone size: NA
D gene: TRBD2

CDR3 DNA: TGTGCCAGTCGGAGTTGGGATACGCAGTATTTT
CDR3 protein: CASRSWDTQYF
J gene: TRBJ2-3
V gene: TRBV19
clone size: few
D gene: NA

CDR3 DNA: TGTGCCAGCAGTCTCGAGCAGGGCGACTCAAGATCTGGAAACACCATATATTTT
CDR3 protein: CASSLEQGDSRSGNTIYF
J gene: TRBJ1-3
V gene: TRBV5-6
clone size: NA
D gene: NA

CDR3 DNA: TGCGCCAGCAGTTCGGACAGGGTTAGCACTGAAGCTTTCTTT
CDR3 protein: CASSSDRVSTEAFF
J gene: TRBJ1-1
V gene: TRBV5-1
clone size: NA
D gene: TRBD1

CDR3 DNA: TGTGCCAGTAGTATCCTCTCGGGGAATCAGCCCCAGCATTTT
CDR3 protein: CASSILSGNQPQHF
J gene: TRBJ1-5
V gene: TRBV19
clone size: NA
D gene: NA

CDR3 DNA: TGTGCCAGCAGTAGGGACAGGGGGCAGAACACTGAAGCTTTCTTT
CDR3 protein: CASSRDRGQNTEAFF
J gene: TRBJ1-1
V gene: TRBV6-5
clone size: NA
D gene: TRBD1

CDR3 DNA: TGTGCCACCAGCAGAGATGAGGATCAGCCCCAGCATTTT
CDR3 protein: CATSRDEDQPQHF
J gene: TRBJ1-5
V gene: TRBV15
clone size: NA
D gene: NA

CDR3 DNA: TGTGCCAGCAGCCAAGGAGGCAGCTCAACCGTGAGTGAAAAACTGTTTTTT
CDR3 protein: CASSQGGSSTVSEKLFF
J gene: TRBJ1-4
V gene: TRBV14
clone size: NA
D gene: NA

CDR3 DNA: TGCGCCAGCAGCCAAGATGAATTGGAGTCGTTTGAGCAGTTCTTC
CDR3 protein: CASSQDELESFEQFF
J gene: TRBJ2-1
V gene: TRBV4-3
clone size: NA
D gene: NA

CDR3 DNA: TGTGCCAGCAGCGCCTTGGTGGGGGCGGCCGACAATGAGCAGTTCTTC
CDR3 protein: CASSALVGAADNEQFF
J gene: TRBJ2-1
V gene: TRBV7-9
clone size: NA
D gene: NA

CDR3 DNA: TGTGCCAGCAGCGTAGGGGCCCGCGGGGGTGGGAGTTCACCCCTCCACTTT
CDR3 protein: CASSVGARGGGSSPLHF
J gene: TRBJ1-6
V gene: TRBV9
clone size: NA
D gene: NA

CDR3 DNA: TGCGCCAGCAGCCAAGTCGGGCGGGGGGCCACAGATACGCAGTATTTT
CDR3 protein: CASSQVGRGATDTQYF
J gene: TRBJ2-3
V gene: TRBV4-3
clone size: NA
D gene: TRBD2

CDR3 DNA: TGTGCCAGCAGCCAACCACAGGGGGCTAATACTGAAGCTTTCTTT
CDR3 protein: CASSQPQGANTEAFF
J gene: TRBJ1-1
V gene: TRBV5-6
clone size: NA
D gene: TRBD1

CDR3 DNA: TGTGCCAGCAGTCATCCGGGACAGGGCCTCTACGAGCAGTACTTC
CDR3 protein: CASSHPGQGLYEQYF
J gene: TRBJ2-7
V gene: TRBV11-2
clone size: NA
D gene: TRBD1

CDR3 DNA: TGTGCCAGCAGCTTCCCTCACGGGACAGGGGACATAGACACCGGGGAGCTGTTTTTT
CDR3 protein: CASSFPHGTGDIDTGELFF
J gene: TRBJ2-2
V gene: TRBV7-2
clone size: NA
D gene: TRBD1

CDR3 DNA: TGCAGCGATTGTCAGGGGTTGGCAGACCCCCACTCCTACAATGAGCAGTTCTTC
CDR3 protein: CSDCQGLADPHSYNEQFF
J gene: TRBJ2-1
V gene: TRBV29-1
clone size: NA
D gene: NA

CDR3 DNA: TGCGCCAGCAGCTTGGAGGGGGGGAGGACTAATGAAAAACTGTTTTTT
CDR3 protein: CASSLEGGRTNEKLFF
J gene: TRBJ1-4
V gene: TRBV5-1
clone size: NA
D gene: NA

CDR3 DNA: TGTGCCAGCAGCCAAGAGACAGGGACTAATGAAAAACTGTTTTTT
CDR3 protein: CASSQETGTNEKLFF
J gene: TRBJ1-4
V gene: TRBV27
clone size: NA
D gene: TRBD1

CDR3 DNA: TGTGCCAGTAGTATCCTACAGGGGGCTGGGCAGCCCCAGCATTTT
CDR3 protein: CASSILQGAGQPQHF
J gene: TRBJ1-5
V gene: TRBV19
clone size: NA
D gene: TRBD1

CDR3 DNA: TGTGCCAGCACGGGAAGCAATCAGCCCCAGCATTTT
CDR3 protein: CASTGSNQPQHF
J gene: TRBJ1-5
V gene: TRBV25-1
clone size: NA
D gene: NA

CDR3 DNA: TGCGCCAGCAGCCAAGATATTAGAACGTCCGGGACTAGCTGTGAGCAGTTCTTC
CDR3 protein: CASSQDIRTSGTSCEQFF
J gene: TRBJ2-1
V gene: TRBV4-1
clone size: NA
D gene: TRBD2

CDR3 DNA: TGTGCCAGCAGCCACAGGGGAGGCGGCACTGAAGCTTTCTTT
CDR3 protein: CASSHRGGGTEAFF
J gene: TRBJ1-1
V gene: TRBV7-9
clone size: once
D gene: TRBD1

CDR3 DNA: TGCGCCAGCAGCCAAGATCCTGAGGGTCCCCACGAGCAGTACTTC
CDR3 protein: CASSQDPEGPHEQYF
J gene: TRBJ2-7
V gene: TRBV4-3
clone size: NA
D gene: NA

CDR3 DNA: TGTGCCAGCAGTCAAAGTACTAGCGGGATCTCCTACGAGCAGTACTTC
CDR3 protein: CASSQSTSGISYEQYF
J gene: TRBJ2-7
V gene: TRBV4-2
clone size: NA
D gene: TRBD2